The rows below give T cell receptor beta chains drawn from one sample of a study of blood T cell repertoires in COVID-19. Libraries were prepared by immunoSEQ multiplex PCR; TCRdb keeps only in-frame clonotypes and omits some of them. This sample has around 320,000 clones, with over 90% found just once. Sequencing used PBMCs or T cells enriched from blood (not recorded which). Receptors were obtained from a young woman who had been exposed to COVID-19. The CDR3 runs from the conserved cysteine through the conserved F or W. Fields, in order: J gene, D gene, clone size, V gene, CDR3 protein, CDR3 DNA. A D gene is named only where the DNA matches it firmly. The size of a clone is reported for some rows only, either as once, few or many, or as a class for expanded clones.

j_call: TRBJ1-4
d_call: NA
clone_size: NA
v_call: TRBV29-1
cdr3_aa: CSVAPRGATNEKLFF
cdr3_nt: TGCAGCGTTGCCCCCAGGGGAGCAACTAATGAAAAACTGTTTTTT

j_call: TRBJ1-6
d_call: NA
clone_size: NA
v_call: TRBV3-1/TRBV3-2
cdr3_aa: CASNIRNSPLHF
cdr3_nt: TGTGCCTCCAACATTCGCAATTCACCCCTCCACTTT

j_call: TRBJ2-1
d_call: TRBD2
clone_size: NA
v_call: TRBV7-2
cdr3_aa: CASSPQRGRGNEQFF
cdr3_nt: TGTGCCAGCAGCCCCCAGCGGGGCCGGGGCAATGAGCAGTTCTTC

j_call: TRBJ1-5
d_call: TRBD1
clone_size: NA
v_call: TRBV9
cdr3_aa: CASSVGDRGHQPQHF
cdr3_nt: TGTGCCAGCAGCGTAGGGGACAGGGGGCATCAGCCCCAGCATTTT

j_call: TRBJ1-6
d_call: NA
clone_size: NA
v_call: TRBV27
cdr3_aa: CASSLGGGFSGSPLHF
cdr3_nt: TGTGCCAGCAGTTTAGGGGGGGGGTTTAGTGGTTCACCCCTCCACTTT

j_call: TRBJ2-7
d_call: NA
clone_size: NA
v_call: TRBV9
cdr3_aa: CASGTGNYEQYF
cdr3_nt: TGTGCCAGCGGTACAGGGAACTACGAGCAGTACTTC

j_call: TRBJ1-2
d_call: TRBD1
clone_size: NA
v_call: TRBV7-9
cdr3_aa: CASSPRTGVDGYTF
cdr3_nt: TGTGCCAGCAGCCCTCGGACAGGCGTGGATGGCTACACCTTC

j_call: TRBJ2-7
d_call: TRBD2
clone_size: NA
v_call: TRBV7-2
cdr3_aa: CASSLASGANEQYF
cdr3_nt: TGTGCCAGCAGCTTAGCTAGCGGGGCCAACGAGCAGTACTTC

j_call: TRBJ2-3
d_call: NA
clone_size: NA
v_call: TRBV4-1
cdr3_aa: CASSSDRRSSTDTQYF
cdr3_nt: TGCGCCAGCAGCTCGGACAGACGTTCTAGCACAGATACGCAGTATTTT

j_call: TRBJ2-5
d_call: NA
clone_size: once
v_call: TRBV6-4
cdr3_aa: CASSEEEQRTQYF
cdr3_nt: TGTGCCAGCAGTGAGGAGGAACAGAGGACCCAGTACTTC

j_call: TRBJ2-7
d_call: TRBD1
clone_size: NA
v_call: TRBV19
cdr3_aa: CASSIVGGTGENEQYF
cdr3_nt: TGTGCCAGTAGTATAGTAGGCGGGACAGGAGAAAACGAGCAGTACTTC

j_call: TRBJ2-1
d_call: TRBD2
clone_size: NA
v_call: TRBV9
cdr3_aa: CASSVGLAGVSYNEQFF
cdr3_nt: TGTGCCAGCAGCGTAGGACTAGCGGGGGTATCCTACAATGAGCAGTTCTTC

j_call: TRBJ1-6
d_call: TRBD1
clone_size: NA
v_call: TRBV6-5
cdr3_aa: CASSYFDRGTSPLHF
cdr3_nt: TGTGCCAGCAGTTATTTCGACAGGGGGACTTCACCCCTCCACTTT

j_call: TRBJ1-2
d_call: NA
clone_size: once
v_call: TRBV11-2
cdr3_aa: CASSLAFNYGYTF
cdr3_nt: TGTGCCAGCAGCTTAGCTTTCAACTATGGCTACACCTTC

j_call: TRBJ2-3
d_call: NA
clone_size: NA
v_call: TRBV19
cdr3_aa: CASRKRQGYTDTQYF
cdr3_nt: TGTGCCAGCCGAAAACGTCAGGGATACACAGATACGCAGTATTTT

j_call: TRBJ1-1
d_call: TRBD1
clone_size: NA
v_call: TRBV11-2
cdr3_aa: CASRVGQVNTEAFF
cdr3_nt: TGTGCCAGCAGGGTGGGACAGGTGAACACTGAAGCTTTCTTT

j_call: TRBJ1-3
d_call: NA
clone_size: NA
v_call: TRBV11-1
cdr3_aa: CASSLLSGNTIYF
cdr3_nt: TGTGCCAGCAGCTTACTCTCTGGAAACACCATATATTTT

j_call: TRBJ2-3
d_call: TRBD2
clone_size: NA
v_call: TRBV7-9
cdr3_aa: CASSLGLAFPTDTQYF
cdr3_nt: TGTGCCAGCAGCTTAGGACTAGCGTTTCCCACAGATACGCAGTATTTT

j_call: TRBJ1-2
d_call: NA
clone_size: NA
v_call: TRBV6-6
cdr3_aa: CASSYSSLKNYGYTF
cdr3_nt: TGTGCCAGCAGTTACTCATCCCTAAAAAACTATGGCTACACCTTC

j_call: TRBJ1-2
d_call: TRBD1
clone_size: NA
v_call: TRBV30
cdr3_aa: CAWSKYHVTGFNGYTF
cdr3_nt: TGTGCCTGGAGCAAGTACCATGTGACAGGGTTTAATGGCTACACCTTC

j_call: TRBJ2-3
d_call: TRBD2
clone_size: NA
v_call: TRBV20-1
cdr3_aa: CSASQRGGGYTQYF
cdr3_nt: TGCAGTGCTAGTCAGCGGGGGGGCGGGTATACGCAGTATTTT

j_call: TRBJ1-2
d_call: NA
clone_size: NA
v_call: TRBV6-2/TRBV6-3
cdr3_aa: CASSSVDKLYGYTF
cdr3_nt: TGTGCCAGCAGTTCGGTGGACAAACTCTATGGCTACACCTTC

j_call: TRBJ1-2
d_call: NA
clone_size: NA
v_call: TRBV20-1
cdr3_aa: CSAPGNYGYTF
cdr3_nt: TGCAGTGCTCCAGGGAACTATGGCTACACCTTC

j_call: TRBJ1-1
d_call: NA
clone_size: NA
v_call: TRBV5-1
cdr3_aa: CASSLVGGKTEAFF
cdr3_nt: TGCGCCAGCAGCTTAGTAGGGGGAAAAACTGAAGCTTTCTTT

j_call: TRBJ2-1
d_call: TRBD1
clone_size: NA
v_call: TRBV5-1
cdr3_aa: CASSSRQGEFF
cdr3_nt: TGCGCCAGCAGCTCCCGACAGGGGGAGTTCTTC